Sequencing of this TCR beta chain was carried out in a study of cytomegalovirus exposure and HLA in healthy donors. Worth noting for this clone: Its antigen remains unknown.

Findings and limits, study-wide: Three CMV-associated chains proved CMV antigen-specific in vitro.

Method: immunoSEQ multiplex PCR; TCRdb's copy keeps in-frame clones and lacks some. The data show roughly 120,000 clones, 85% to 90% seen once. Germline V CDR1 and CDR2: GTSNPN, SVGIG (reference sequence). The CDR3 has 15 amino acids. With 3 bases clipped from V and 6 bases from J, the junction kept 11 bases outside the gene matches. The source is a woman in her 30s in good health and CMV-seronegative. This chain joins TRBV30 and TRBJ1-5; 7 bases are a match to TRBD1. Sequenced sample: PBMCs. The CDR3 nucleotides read TGTGCCTGGAGCGCACCGAACAGGGGAGGTCAGCCCCAGCATTTT. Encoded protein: CAWSAPNRGGQPQHF. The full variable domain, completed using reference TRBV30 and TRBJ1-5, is SQTIHQWPATLVQPVGSPLSLECTVEGTSNPNLYWYRQAAGRGLQLLFYSVGIGQISSEVPQNLSASRPQDRQFILSSKKLLLSDSGFYLCAWSAPNRGGQPQHFGDGTRLSIL.